The 15 T cell receptor beta chains given below trace back to one sample, sequenced in a study of blood T cell repertoires in COVID-19. The protocol was immunoSEQ multiplex PCR, while the TCRdb copy is restricted to in-frame clones and leaves out a portion. In the table there are some 250,000 clones, around 85% of which are singletons. The sequencing sample was made of peripheral blood. The origin of the receptors is a woman aged 25 to 39 with COVID-19, enrolled during active disease.

This clone was detected only once. This rearrangement joins TRBV11-2 to TRBJ2-2, with 10 bases aligning to TRBD2. The CDR3 consists of 15 residues. Germline V gene lookup returns CDR1 SGHAT and CDR2 FQNNGV. V lost 5 bases to trimming and J lost 3 bases; unmatched junction nucleotides: 3. The CDR3 region has the DNA TGTGCCAGCAGCCTAGCGGGGGTGGACACCGGGGAGCTGTTTTTT. Translated, it gives CASSLAGVDTGELFF. The full variable domain, rest sourced from reference TRBV11-2 and TRBJ2-2, is EAGVAQSPRYKIIEKRQSVAFWCNPISGHATLYWYQQILGQGPKLLIQFQNNGVVDDSQLPKDRFSAERLKGVDSTLKIQPAKLEDSAVYLCASSLAGVDTGELFFGEGSRLTVL.

The chain combines TRBV6-5 with TRBJ2-3, with 9 nucleotides matching TRBD2. With 0 bases clipped from V and 2 bases from J, the junction kept 3 bases outside the gene matches. The CDR3 sequence is 16 residues long. The germline CDR1 and CDR2 sequences are MNHEY and SVGAGI. CDR3 coding DNA: TGTGCCAGCAGTTACTCGGGCGGGGGGGCCACAGATACGCAGTATTTT. As protein: CASSYSGGGATDTQYF.

This chain uses TRBV6-1 with TRBJ1-3; tentative D call: TRBD1 (5 bases). V lost 2 bases and J lost 3, with 14 bases in between. CDR1 and CDR2 (germline): MNHNS, SASEGT. CDR3 length: 16 amino acids. Written as DNA, the CDR3 is TGTGCCAGCAGTGAAAGGGTAGGGGCGAATGGAAACACCATATATTTT. It yields the protein CASSERVGANGNTIYF.

The V and J genes are TRBV4-1 and TRBJ2-7; unclear D gene. Deletions cut 7 bases from V and 6 bases from J, with 16 bases between. Germline CDR1 and CDR2: MGHRA and YSYEKL. CDR3 length: 13 amino acids. CDR3 nucleotide sequence: TGCGCCAGCACCCTTAGGCCTGGCGGCGAGCAGTACTTC. The encoded protein is CASTLRPGGEQYF.

The chain is built from TRBV10-3 and TRBJ1-5; the D gene is possibly TRBD1 (6 bases). CDR3 length equals 16 residues. The germline CDR1 and CDR2 sequences are ENHRY and SYGVKD. With 1 base removed from V and 5 bases from J, the gap between germline ends came to 15 bases. CDR3 sequence: CAISEYPGKGDQPQHF. DNA for the CDR3: TGTGCCATCAGTGAGTACCCAGGGAAGGGGGATCAGCCCCAGCATTTT.

As regards this clone: In the same sample, other DNA sequences code for this CDR3. V and J are TRBV5-1 and TRBJ2-7, with D possibly being TRBD1 (6 bases). Per the germline V gene, CDR1 is SGHRS and CDR2 is YFSETQ. V gave up 2 bases and J gave up 4 bases, with 7 bases separating them. The CDR3 totals 12 residues. The CDR3: CASSLRGYEQYF. In DNA, the CDR3 is TGCGCCAGCAGCTTAAGGGGGTACGAGCAGTACTTC.

J is TRBJ2-1 and V is TRBV6-4; 7 nucleotides agree with TRBD2. The V and J ends lost 3 bases and 11 bases, in that order; junction bases with no gene match: 7. The CDR3 runs 13 residues. Germline values: CDR1 MRHNA, CDR2 SNTAGT. The CDR3 nucleotides read TGTGCCAGCAGTGAGGGGGGGGGAACAAAGCAGTTCTTC. It is translated as CASSEGGGTKQFF.

This clone was counted between two and nine times. The chain uses TRBV27 and TRBJ2-1, with 7 bases fitting TRBD1. Germline CDR1 and CDR2: MNHEY and SMNVEV (reference sequence). The ends lost 2 bases at V and 0 bases at J; junction bases unmatched: 4. The CDR3 covers 16 residues. The CDR3 loop reads CASSLEGATSYNEQFF. DNA of the CDR3: TGTGCCAGCAGTTTAGAGGGGGCTACCTCCTACAATGAGCAGTTCTTC.

The chain joins TRBV7-2 to TRBJ1-1; 9 nucleotides align to TRBD1. V dropped 2 bases and J dropped 2; count of bases not matched to a gene: 9. The V gene's germline CDR1 is SGHTA and CDR2 FQGNSA. CDR3 size: 17 residues. CDR3 sequence: CASSLTSTGQGNTEAFF. In DNA, the CDR3 is TGTGCCAGCAGCTTAACCAGCACGGGACAGGGTAACACTGAAGCTTTCTTT.

The V gene is TRBV6-5, the J gene TRBJ1-2; possibly TRBD1 for D (6 bases). The CDR3 is made up of 15 amino acids. V was cut by 1 base and J by 4 bases, with 13 bases left in between. CDR1 and CDR2 (germline): MNHEY, SVGAGI. As DNA, the CDR3 is TGTGCCAGCAGTTACTACAGGGTCGGGACCTATGGCTACACCTTC. The encoded protein is CASSYYRVGTYGYTF.

This CDR3 reads CASSPTPDSSNYGYTF. The DNA of the CDR3 is TGTGCCAGCAGCCCGACGCCCGACAGTTCTAACTATGGCTACACCTTC. J is TRBJ1-2 and V is TRBV7-9, with TRBD1 as a possible D gene (5 bases). Germline V gene data show CDR1 as SEHNR and CDR2 as FQNEAQ (reference sequence). The CDR3 loop spans 16 amino acids. Trimming cost V 5 bases and J 0 bases, with 16 bases left between them.

This clone was seen only once. The chain joins TRBV28 to TRBJ1-2; 11 nucleotides match TRBD1. The germline CDR1 and CDR2 sequences are MDHEN and SYDVKM. The CDR3 contains 13 residues. Trimming at V came to 3 bases and at J to 10 bases, leaving 4 bases not matched to a gene. The CDR3 nucleotides read TGTGCCAGCAGTTTTTGGACAGGGGGCGACTACACCTTC. Its translation is CASSFWTGGDYTF.

The chain combines TRBV7-2 with TRBJ2-3, with 8 bases lining up with TRBD2. The CDR3 runs to 15 residues. Germline-derived CDR1 and CDR2 are SGHTA and FQGNSA. The ends lost 2 bases at V and 7 bases at J; junction bases unmatched: 8. CDR3 in DNA: TGTGCCAGCAGCTTATACCGGGGGGGGTACAATACGCAGTATTTT. It specifies CASSLYRGGYNTQYF.

V gene TRBV14 combines with J gene TRBJ2-3; TRBD2 matches 8 bases. The germline V gene encodes CDR1 SGHDN and CDR2 FVKESK. V was clipped by 4 bases and J by 1 base; unmatched bases: 4. The CDR3 runs 15 residues. This chain's CDR3 is CASSPGLARTDTQYF. The CDR3 nucleotides read TGTGCCAGCAGCCCTGGACTAGCCCGCACAGATACGCAGTATTTT.

V is TRBV21-1 and J is TRBJ2-7; the table names TRBD1, a call not compared with the DNA. TRBV21-1 has pseudogene status. CDR3 length: 16 residues. CDR3 bases: TGTGCCAGCAGCGCCCTTTCCGGGGACAGAAGCTACGAGCAGTACTTC. It specifies CASSALSGDRSYEQYF.